This T cell receptor beta chain stems from a study of lymphopenia after photon versus proton radiotherapy. There are a few counts of this clone. What it binds is not known. The protocol was immunoSEQ multiplex PCR, while the TCRdb copy is restricted to in-frame clones and leaves out a portion. The repertoire includes about 70,000 clones, 85% to 95% of them detected once, and 2.2% sits in the top ten. Deletions cut 1 base from V and 5 bases from J, with 29 bases between. This CDR3 is 20 amino acids long. CDR1 and CDR2 from the germline V gene are SNHLY and FYNNEI. Study-wide findings and caveats: Survival link was tested only in deceased patients; proton benefit remains a possibility. Oligoclonal CD8+ Temra expansion after nadir drove photon patients' diversity drop. Relative stability marked proton patients; photon patients lost diversity and naive cells. A bigger post-nadir fall in TCR diversity correlated inversely with survival time in deceased patients.

The sequencing here drew on peripheral blood, taken from a patient treated with photon-based radiotherapy. This receptor was obtained from a woman in her thirties or forties with cholangiocarcinoma. The J gene is TRBJ1-2, the V gene TRBV2; D gene ambiguous. Here the CDR3 DNA reads TGTGCCAGCAGTGAAGTAGGCTACTTCGCCACGGGGAGTTCCGCATATGGCTACACCTTC. This translates into CASSEVGYFATGSSAYGYTF.